The rows below give T cell receptor beta chains drawn from one sample of a study of shared clonotypes between healthy human individuals. TCRdb keeps only in-frame clones here, not all; method: immunoSEQ multiplex PCR. This sample has about 2.4 million clones, with 93% found just once. Sequenced input: naive CD4+ T cells from PBMCs. The receptors derive from a man aged 18 to 29 in good health. Some clones in this sample may be carry-over from other donors' samples. Each CDR3 is given with its conserved first and last residue. The order of the fields is clone size, D gene, J gene, V gene, CDR3 protein, CDR3 DNA. A D gene is named only where the DNA matches it firmly. Expanded clones are given a class, and other clones once, few, many or no size at all.

>NA|TRBD1|TRBJ1-2|TRBV30
CAWSPDRGSGYTF
TGTGCCTGGAGCCCCGACAGGGGGTCTGGCTACACCTTC
>NA|NA|TRBJ1-4|TRBV18
CASSPSKGSHEKLFF
TGTGCCAGCTCACCATCCAAGGGGAGTCATGAAAAACTGTTTTTT
>NA|NA|TRBJ2-1|TRBV5-1
CASSLLDTYNEQFF
TGCGCCAGCAGCTTGTTGGACACCTACAATGAGCAGTTCTTC
>once|NA|TRBJ2-3|TRBV11-2
CASSLVGNPSSDTQYF
TGTGCCAGCAGCTTAGTAGGCAATCCTTCATCAGATACGCAGTATTTT
>NA|TRBD2|TRBJ2-2|TRBV19
CASSIEGLAFGGELFF
TGTGCCAGTAGTATCGAGGGACTAGCATTTGGCGGGGAGCTGTTTTTT
>NA|NA|TRBJ2-3|TRBV5-1
CASSNGIDTQYF
TGCGCCAGCTCTAATGGGATAGATACGCAGTATTTT
>NA|TRBD2|TRBJ2-5|TRBV18
CASSPLLAGETQYF
TGTGCCAGCTCACCACTACTAGCGGGAGAGACCCAGTACTTC
>NA|TRBD2|TRBJ2-3|TRBV7-3
CASSLMGLAAVGTDTQYF
TGTGCCAGCAGCTTAATGGGACTAGCGGCGGTCGGCACAGATACGCAGTATTTT
>once|TRBD2|TRBJ2-1|TRBV19
CASSIRTSGSYNEQFF
TGTGCCAGTAGTATAAGGACTAGCGGCTCCTACAATGAGCAGTTCTTC
>NA|TRBD2|TRBJ2-1|TRBV10-1
CASSESSGRGFNEQFF
TGCGCCAGCAGTGAGTCCAGCGGGAGAGGTTTCAATGAGCAGTTCTTC
>NA|NA|TRBJ1-1|TRBV11-2
CASSPREGIVAFF
TGTGCCAGCAGCCCCCGGGAAGGGATTGTGGCTTTCTTT
>NA|NA|TRBJ2-7|TRBV5-5
CASSSEGLGWVEQYF
TGTGCCAGCAGCTCCGAAGGGTTAGGGTGGGTCGAGCAGTACTTC
>NA|NA|TRBJ1-1|TRBV27
CASSSRAPRQLTEAFF
TGTGCCAGCAGTTCAAGGGCCCCAAGACAGCTCACTGAAGCTTTCTTT
>NA|NA|TRBJ1-2|TRBV7-6
CASSLGVGQSYGYTF
TGTGCCAGCAGCTTAGGGGTCGGCCAGAGCTATGGCTACACCTTC
>NA|NA|TRBJ2-2|TRBV4-2
CASSQEVTDTGELFF
TGTGCCAGCAGCCAAGAGGTCACGGACACCGGGGAGCTGTTTTTT
>once|TRBD2|TRBJ2-3|TRBV19
CASSILLAGFTDTQYF
TGTGCCAGTAGTATCCTACTAGCGGGGTTCACAGATACGCAGTATTTT
>NA|NA|TRBJ1-1|TRBV5-1
CASSLQPGTNTEAFF
TGCGCCAGCAGCTTGCAACCAGGGACGAACACTGAAGCTTTCTTT
>NA|NA|TRBJ2-7|TRBV6-5
CASSSEFTSYEQYF
TGTGCCAGCAGCTCGGAGTTTACCTCCTACGAGCAGTACTTC
>NA|NA|TRBJ2-3|TRBV6-4
CASSDRGRLDTDTQYF
TGTGCCAGCAGTGACCGTGGACGCCTTGACACAGATACGCAGTATTTT
>NA|NA|TRBJ2-1|TRBV11-3
CASSFGGGVMNEQFF
TGTGCCAGCAGCTTCGGAGGGGGCGTTATGAATGAGCAGTTCTTC
>NA|TRBD2|TRBJ2-2|TRBV11-2
CASSILAGGFTGELFF
TGTGCCAGCAGCATACTAGCGGGAGGGTTCACCGGGGAGCTGTTTTTT
>NA|NA|TRBJ2-1|TRBV10-3
CAISGGKGASNEQFF
TGTGCCATCAGTGGCGGGAAAGGGGCATCAAATGAGCAGTTCTTC
>once|NA|TRBJ2-7|TRBV10-3
CAISTQGNEQYF
TGTGCCATCAGTACTCAGGGCAACGAGCAGTACTTC
>NA|TRBD1|TRBJ2-7|TRBV28
CASGNWDRAYEQYF
TGTGCCAGCGGCAACTGGGACAGGGCCTACGAGCAGTACTTC
>NA|TRBD1|TRBJ1-3|TRBV18
CASSPRQGSSGNTIYF
TGTGCCAGCTCTCCACGACAGGGCAGCTCTGGAAACACCATATATTTT
>NA|NA|TRBJ2-7|TRBV7-9
CASSLGQGINEQYF
TGTGCCAGCAGCTTGGGCCAGGGGATCAACGAGCAGTACTTC
>NA|NA|TRBJ1-1|TRBV7-3
CASSLGAAMNTEAFF
TGTGCCAGCAGCTTAGGGGCAGCCATGAACACTGAAGCTTTCTTT
>NA|NA|TRBJ1-1|TRBV5-5
CASSDYRVRTEAFF
TGTGCCAGCAGCGATTACAGGGTTCGCACTGAAGCTTTCTTT
>NA|TRBD2|TRBJ2-2|TRBV9
CASSVAAGESTGELFF
TGTGCCAGCAGCGTAGCTGCGGGAGAGTCCACCGGGGAGCTGTTTTTT
>NA|NA|TRBJ1-2|TRBV6-5
CASSSVVNYGYTF
TGTGCCAGCAGCTCAGTGGTTAACTATGGCTACACCTTC
>NA|TRBD1|TRBJ2-7|TRBV18
CASSPLDRGHEQYF
TGTGCCAGCTCACCACTGGACAGGGGCCACGAGCAGTACTTC
>NA|NA|TRBJ1-1|TRBV7-3
CASSSGQQPGGAFF
TGTGCCAGCAGCTCCGGACAGCAACCAGGAGGAGCTTTCTTT
>few|TRBD1|TRBJ1-1|TRBV2
CASSAGQGAAEAFF
TGTGCCAGCAGTGCCGGACAGGGGGCCGCTGAAGCTTTCTTT
>once|NA|TRBJ2-7|TRBV5-1
CASSNRPNSYEQYF
TGCGCCAGCAGCAACCGCCCTAACAGTTACGAGCAGTACTTC
>few|TRBD2|TRBJ2-1|TRBV2
CANRGSGTNEQFF
TGTGCCAACCGGGGTAGCGGGACCAATGAGCAGTTCTTC
>NA|NA|TRBJ2-7|TRBV27
CASSLFGGEQYF
TGTGCCAGCAGTTTGTTCGGGGGTGAGCAGTACTTC
>NA|NA|TRBJ1-5|TRBV6-5
CASRPRQVYLPQHF
TGTGCCAGCAGGCCCAGACAGGTGTATCTGCCCCAGCATTTT
>NA|NA|TRBJ2-3|TRBV11-2
CASRGEGTDTQYF
TGTGCCAGCAGGGGGGAGGGCACAGATACGCAGTATTTT
>once|TRBD2|TRBJ2-2|TRBV2
CASSEGGGELFF
TGTGCCAGCAGTGAGGGAGGGGGGGAGCTGTTTTTT
>NA|NA|TRBJ1-5|TRBV5-1
CASSPGSGINQPQHF
TGCGCCAGCAGCCCCGGATCAGGGATCAATCAGCCCCAGCATTTT
>NA|NA|TRBJ1-1|TRBV29-1
CSVQPQRTAAEAFF
TGCAGCGTCCAACCCCAACGGACGGCCGCTGAAGCTTTCTTT
>NA|NA|TRBJ1-1|TRBV6-5
CASSYKGVNTEAFF
TGTGCCAGCAGTTATAAGGGGGTGAACACTGAAGCTTTCTTT
>NA|NA|TRBJ1-4|TRBV27
CASSFSGALFSEKLFF
TGTGCCAGCAGTTTCTCCGGGGCTCTCTTTAGTGAAAAACTGTTTTTT
>NA|NA|TRBJ2-4|TRBV27
CASTPAGIKNIQYF
TGTGCCAGCACCCCCGCCGGGATTAAAAACATTCAGTACTTC